This T cell receptor beta chain was observed in a study of T-cell reconstitution after alpha-beta-depleted transplantation in children. Findings and caveats of the study: Certain patients had high TCRbeta diversity at day 60, and it came from recipient T cells and thymic progenitors that survived. After transplant, at about two months, alpha-beta T cells were reportedly derived from several hundred expanded graft clones. T-cell counts and diversity at one year post-transplant came mainly from newly produced T cells.

In its sample, this clonotype was seen a few times. Its antigen remains unidentified. V dropped 5 bases and J dropped 5 bases, with 19 bases sitting between them. Germline lookup yields CDR1 SQVTM and CDR2 ANQGSEA. The length of the CDR3 is 15 residues. This sample's TCRbeta library carried unique molecular identifier barcodes. One entry per CDR3 protein results from TCRdb running MiXCR on the PCR reads. Of a few hundred thousand distinct CDR3 sequences listed, around 27% are singletons. The sequence was collected from a boy in the first two years of life with Wiskott-Aldrich syndrome, due to receive a stem cell transplant. The V and J genes are TRBV29-1 and TRBJ2-1; D may be TRBD1 (6 bases). The input for sequencing was PBMCs, taken before TCRalphabeta/CD19-depleted stem cell transplant. The CDR3 loop is CSVSLTGRKNNEQFF. CDR3 in DNA: TGCAGCGTTAGCTTGACAGGAAGAAAAAACAATGAGCAGTTCTTC.